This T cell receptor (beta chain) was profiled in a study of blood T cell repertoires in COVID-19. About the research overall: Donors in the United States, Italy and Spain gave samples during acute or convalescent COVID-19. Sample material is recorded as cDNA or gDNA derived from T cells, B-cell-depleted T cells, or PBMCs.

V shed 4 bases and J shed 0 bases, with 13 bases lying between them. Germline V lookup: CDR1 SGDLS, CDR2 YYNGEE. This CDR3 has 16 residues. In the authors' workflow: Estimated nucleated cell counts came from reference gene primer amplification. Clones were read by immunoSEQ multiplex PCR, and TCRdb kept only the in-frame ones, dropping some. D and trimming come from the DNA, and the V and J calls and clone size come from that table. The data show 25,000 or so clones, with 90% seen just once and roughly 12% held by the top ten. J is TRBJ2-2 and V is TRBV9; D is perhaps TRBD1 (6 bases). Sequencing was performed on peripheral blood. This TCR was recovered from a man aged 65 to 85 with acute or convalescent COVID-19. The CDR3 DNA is TGTGCCAGCAGCCCAGGGGTTACTCCGAACACCGGGGAGCTGTTTTTT. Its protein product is CASSPGVTPNTGELFF.